The 23 T cell receptor beta chains listed next were all sequenced from one sample in a study of OX40 agonist ivuxolimab in advanced cancers. The data were produced by immunoSEQ multiplex PCR, yet TCRdb's version contains in-frame clones alone and is incomplete. Of about 70,000 clones listed, almost 90% are singletons. The starting material was CD4+ or CD8+ T cells sorted from blood, obtained in a trial of the OX40 agonist ivuxolimab. Receptors originate from an adult with an advanced solid tumor such as melanoma, head and neck, liver or kidney cancer.

The V call is TRBV27, the J call TRBJ1-4, with D hard to call. The V gene lost 0 bases and the J gene lost 7 bases, with 12 bases spanning the gap. The CDR3 is 15 amino acids. Per the germline V gene, CDR1 is MNHEY and CDR2 is SMNVEV (reference sequence). The CDR3 here is CASSLSRAVSEKLFF. The CDR3 bases are TGTGCCAGCAGTTTATCGAGGGCAGTTAGTGAAAAACTGTTTTTT.

This chain links TRBV5-1 with TRBJ2-3; 10 bases line up with TRBD2. Trimming took 1 base from V and 5 from J; bases not matched to a gene: 13. Germline-derived CDR1 and CDR2 are SGHRS and YFSETQ. This CDR3 spans 18 amino acids. Written as DNA, the CDR3 is TGCGCCAGCAGCTTGCAGCCCCCTAGCGGGAGCACGGGAGATACGCAGTATTTT. It codes for CASSLQPPSGSTGDTQYF.

This chain joins TRBV27 and TRBJ1-4, with 11 positions matching TRBD1. The V and J ends lost 8 bases and 7 bases, in that order; junction bases with no gene match: 6. Looked up from germline, CDR1 is MNHEY and CDR2 is SMNVEV (reference sequence). The CDR3 is 14 amino acids. The CDR3, as DNA: TGTGCCAGCGGCCGGACAGGGGGCAGTGAAAAACTGTTTTTT. It specifies CASGRTGGSEKLFF. Full variable domain (remainder filled in from reference TRBV27 and TRBJ1-4): EAQVTQNPRYLITVTGKKLTVTCSQNMNHEYMSWYRQDPGLGLRQIYYSMNVEVTDKGDVPEGYKVSRKEKRNFPLILESPSPNQTSLYFCASGRTGGSEKLFFGSGTQLSVL.

This rearrangement joins TRBV2 to TRBJ2-5, with TRBD2 matching 9 bases. Germline loops: CDR1 SNHLY, CDR2 FYNNEI. Germline trimming cut 5 bases from V and 0 bases from J; bases unmatched to any gene: 10. The CDR3 has 17 amino acids. The CDR3 protein is CASSPHPRLADQETQYF. CDR3 coding DNA: TGTGCCAGCAGTCCACACCCCCGACTAGCGGACCAAGAGACCCAGTACTTC.

This clone was observed once. The V call is TRBV12-5, the J call TRBJ2-1; TRBD2 is a possible D gene (6 bases). The CDR3 is 13 residues long. The germline gives CDR1 LGHNT, CDR2 FRNRAP. V lost 0 bases and J lost 8, with 8 bases in between. The CDR3 loop is CASGLVAGHEQFF. For the CDR3, the DNA is TGTGCTAGTGGTTTGGTAGCGGGCCATGAGCAGTTCTTC.

Here the CDR3 DNA reads TGTGCCAGCAGTTACTCAGGGTACGGGGTAGGGAATGAGCAGTTCTTC. It translates to CASSYSGYGVGNEQFF. J is TRBJ2-1 and V is TRBV6-5; possible D gene TRBD2, 5 bases. Germline loops: CDR1 MNHEY, CDR2 SVGAGI. Trimming pared 0 bases from V and 7 bases from J, leaving 16 bases between. The CDR3 is 16 amino acids.

V gene TRBV4-1 combines with J gene TRBJ2-3; weak D call: TRBD2 (5 bases). CDR3 length: 16 residues. Germline V lookup: CDR1 MGHRA, CDR2 YSYEKL. The ends were cut back, 0 bases at V and 4 bases at J, with 14 bases in the middle. DNA for the CDR3: TGCGCCAGCAGCCAAGATGACTACCGAAGGGCAGATACGCAGTATTTT. Protein product: CASSQDDYRRADTQYF.

J is TRBJ1-2 and V is TRBV19, with 7 bases fitting TRBD1. Germline-derived CDR1 and CDR2 are LNHDA and SQIVND (reference sequence). V trimming: 6 bases; J trimming: 0 bases; junction bases outside the gene matches: 7. CDR3 length: 15 amino acids. CDR3 loop: CASSGTALANYGYTF. The DNA of the CDR3 is TGTGCCAGTAGCGGGACAGCCCTCGCTAACTATGGCTACACCTTC.

The chain recombines TRBV29-1 with TRBJ2-5; possible D gene TRBD1, 6 bases. This CDR3 region has 13 residues. CDR1 and CDR2 from the germline V gene are SQVTM and ANQGSEA. Trimming took 4 bases from V and 3 from J, leaving 12 bases between them. The CDR3 region is CSVAWTAEETQYF. The CDR3 DNA reads TGCAGCGTTGCCTGGACAGCCGAAGAGACCCAGTACTTC.

This clone was seen once. The chain couples TRBV6-1 to TRBJ2-5; D uncertain. V lost 1 base, J lost 10 bases, and 10 bases lay in between. CDR3 length: 12 residues. The germline CDR1 and CDR2 sequences are MNHNS and SASEGT. CDR3 sequence (DNA): TGTGCCAGCAGTGAAGTTCTGGCAGGCCAGTACTTC. Translated: CASSEVLAGQYF.

This clone was counted a few times. The chain couples TRBV2 to TRBJ1-1; D is unresolved. Deletions cut 6 bases from V and 0 bases from J, with 11 bases between. Germline CDR1 SNHLY, CDR2 FYNNEI. The length of the CDR3 is 14 residues. The CDR3 sequence: CASRGDVMNTEAFF. For the CDR3, the DNA is TGTGCCAGCAGGGGCGACGTCATGAACACTGAAGCTTTCTTT.

The rearrangement links TRBV30 to TRBJ2-1; 8 bases match TRBD2. The ends lost 2 bases at V and 8 bases at J; junction bases unmatched: 11. Per the germline V gene, CDR1 is GTSNPN and CDR2 is SVGIG (reference sequence). The CDR3 consists of 15 residues. CDR3 bases: TGTGCCTGGAGTACCCCCGGGACTAGGATCGATGAGCAGTTCTTC. It is translated as CAWSTPGTRIDEQFF.

The chain joins TRBV5-1 to TRBJ2-5; unclear D gene. V lost 4 bases to trimming and J lost 1 base, with 14 bases between them. The CDR3 contains 15 residues. Germline V gene sequence: CDR1 SGHRS, CDR2 YFSETQ. The CDR3 protein is CASSVSSLLQETQYF. CDR3 DNA sequence: TGCGCCAGCAGCGTATCTTCCCTCCTCCAAGAGACCCAGTACTTC.

CDR3 DNA: TGTGCCAGCAGCTTAGGAATAGGTGAAGCTTTCTTT. Its protein product is CASSLGIGEAFF. V gene TRBV11-3 combines with J gene TRBJ1-1, with D hard to call. This CDR3 is 12 amino acids long. V lost 1 base and J 7 bases, leaving 7 bases between the germline ends. The germline V gene has CDR1 SGHNT and CDR2 YENEEA.

This clone was counted a single time. The chain links TRBV29-1 to TRBJ2-5; D may correspond to TRBD1 or TRBD2 (7 bases each). The length of the CDR3 is 17 residues. V shed 3 bases and J shed 5 bases, with 25 bases lying between them. Germline values: CDR1 SQVTM, CDR2 ANQGSEA. The CDR3 loop reads CSVEGFDREGVRETQYF. The CDR3 DNA reads TGCAGCGTTGAGGGGTTCGACAGGGAGGGTGTGAGGGAGACCCAGTACTTC.

The chain combines TRBV6-1 with TRBJ2-1, with TRBD1 matching 8 bases. CDR3 length: 15 amino acids. Germline V gene sequence: CDR1 MNHNS, CDR2 SASEGT. The J segment lost 3 bases and the V segment lost 2 bases, leaving 3 bases of the junction unmatched. The CDR3 here is CASSESGGLYNEQFF. In DNA form, the CDR3 reads TGTGCCAGCAGTGAATCAGGGGGCCTCTACAATGAGCAGTTCTTC.

The chain couples TRBV2 to TRBJ2-7, with TRBD1 as a possible D gene (6 bases). V was trimmed by 8 bases and J by 3 bases, leaving 11 bases between them. CDR1 is SNHLY and CDR2 is FYNNEI in the germline V gene. The CDR3 extends over 12 amino acids. As DNA, the CDR3 is TGTGCCAGCCGTGGGGACATCTACGAGCAGTACTTC. Its translation: CASRGDIYEQYF.

The chain is built from TRBV19 and TRBJ2-7; 7 bases align to TRBD1. The CDR3 has 14 residues. V was clipped by 6 bases and J by 4 bases; unmatched bases: 9. Germline V gene sequence: CDR1 LNHDA, CDR2 SQIVND (reference sequence). As DNA, the CDR3 is TGTGCCAGTAGCAGACAGGGCGCAGGGTACGAGCAGTACTTC. Protein: CASSRQGAGYEQYF.

The rearrangement links TRBV18 to TRBJ2-7; TRBD2 agrees at 9 bases. Germline V gives CDR1 KGHSH, CDR2 LQKENI. The CDR3 has 15 amino acids. With V trimmed by 3 bases and J by 7 bases, 10 bases remained unmatched. DNA for the CDR3: TGTGCCAGCTCACCGGGCAGCGGGAGGTCTTGGGAGCAGTACTTC. Encoded protein: CASSPGSGRSWEQYF.

The chain links TRBV6-1 to TRBJ2-5; 13 positions agree with TRBD2. The CDR3 is made up of 15 amino acids. Germline trimming cut 7 bases from V and 5 bases from J; bases unmatched to any gene: 7. Looked up from germline, CDR1 is MNHNS and CDR2 is SASEGT. In DNA, the CDR3 is TGTGCCAGCAATGCAGGACTAGCGGGAGTGGAGACCCAGTACTTC. It codes for CASNAGLAGVETQYF.

The chain couples TRBV28 to TRBJ1-6; TRBD1 matches at 12 bases. After removal of 8 bases from V and 0 bases from J, the junction contained 5 bases not matched to a gene. CDR3 length: 17 residues. Germline V lookup: CDR1 MDHEN, CDR2 SYDVKM. In nucleotides, the CDR3 is TGTGCCAGCGGGGGACAGGGGGCGAGCTCCTATAATTCACCCCTCCACTTT. Amino acids: CASGGQGASSYNSPLHF.

V gene TRBV28 combines with J gene TRBJ2-1; the D call may be TRBD1 or TRBD2 (6 bases each). Germline loops: CDR1 MDHEN, CDR2 SYDVKM. Trimming shortened V by 4 bases and J by 9 bases, and 13 bases separated the two germline ends. CDR3 size: 13 residues. The CDR3 loop is CASSSRGRAEQFF. The CDR3 nucleotides are TGTGCCAGCAGTTCCCGGGGGCGCGCTGAGCAGTTCTTC.

This clone was seen more than once but under ten times. The chain has TRBV19 and TRBJ2-5, with 9 bases that match TRBD2. The CDR3 contains 16 residues. Germline V CDR1 and CDR2: LNHDA, SQIVND (reference sequence). Trimming cost V 4 bases and J 1 base; bases outside gene matches: 7. The CDR3 sequence is CASSRVAGVPQETQYF. The CDR3 DNA is TGTGCCAGTAGTAGAGTAGCGGGGGTCCCCCAAGAGACCCAGTACTTC.